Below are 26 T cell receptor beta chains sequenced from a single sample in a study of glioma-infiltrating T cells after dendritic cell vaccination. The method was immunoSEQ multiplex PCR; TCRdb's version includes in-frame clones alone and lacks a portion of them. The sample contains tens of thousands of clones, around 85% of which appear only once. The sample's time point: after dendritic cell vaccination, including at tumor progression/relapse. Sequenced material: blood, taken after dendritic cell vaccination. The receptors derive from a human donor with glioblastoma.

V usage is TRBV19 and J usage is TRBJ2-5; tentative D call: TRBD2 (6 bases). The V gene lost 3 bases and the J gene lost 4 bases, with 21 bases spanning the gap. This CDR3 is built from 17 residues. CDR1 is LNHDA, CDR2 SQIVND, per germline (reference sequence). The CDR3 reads CASSIDSSGSFAETQYF. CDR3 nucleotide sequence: TGTGCCAGTAGTATTGACTCTTCCGGGAGTTTCGCAGAGACCCAGTACTTC.

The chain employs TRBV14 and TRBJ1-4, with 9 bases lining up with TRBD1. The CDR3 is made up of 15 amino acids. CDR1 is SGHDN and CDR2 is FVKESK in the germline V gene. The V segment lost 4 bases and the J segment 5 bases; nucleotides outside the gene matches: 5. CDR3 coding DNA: TGTGCCAGCAGCCGGGGACAGGGCTGGAATGAAAAACTGTTTTTT. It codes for CASSRGQGWNEKLFF.

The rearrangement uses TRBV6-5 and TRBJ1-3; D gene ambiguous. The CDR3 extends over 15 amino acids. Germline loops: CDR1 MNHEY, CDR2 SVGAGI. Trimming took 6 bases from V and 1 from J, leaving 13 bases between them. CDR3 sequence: CASSRGGESGNTIYF. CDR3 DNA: TGTGCCAGCAGCCGTGGCGGGGAATCTGGAAACACCATATATTTT.

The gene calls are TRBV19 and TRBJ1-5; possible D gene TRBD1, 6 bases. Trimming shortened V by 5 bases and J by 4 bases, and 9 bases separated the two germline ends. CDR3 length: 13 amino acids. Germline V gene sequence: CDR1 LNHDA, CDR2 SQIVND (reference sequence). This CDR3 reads CASSPQGNQPQHF. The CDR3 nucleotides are TGTGCCAGTAGTCCGCAGGGGAATCAGCCCCAGCATTTT.

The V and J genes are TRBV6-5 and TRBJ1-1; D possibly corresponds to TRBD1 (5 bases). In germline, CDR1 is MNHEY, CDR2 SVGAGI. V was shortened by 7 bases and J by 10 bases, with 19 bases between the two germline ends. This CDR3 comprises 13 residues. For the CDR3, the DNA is TGTGCCAGCACCAAAGATTGGGACTCGGCAGCTTTCTTT. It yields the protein CASTKDWDSAAFF.

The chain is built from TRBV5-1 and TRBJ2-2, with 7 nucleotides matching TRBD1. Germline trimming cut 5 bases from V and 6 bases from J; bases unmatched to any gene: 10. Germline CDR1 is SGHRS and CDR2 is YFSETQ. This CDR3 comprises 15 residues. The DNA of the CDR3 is TGCGCCAGCAGGATTGTAGGGGGCTTAGCCGGGGAGCTGTTTTTT. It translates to CASRIVGGLAGELFF. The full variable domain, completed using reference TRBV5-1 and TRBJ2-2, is KAGVTQTPRYLIKTRGQQVTLSCSPISGHRSVSWYQQTPGQGLQFLFEYFSETQRNKGNFPGRFSGRQFSNSRSEMNVSTLELGDSALYLCASRIVGGLAGELFFGEGSRLTVL.

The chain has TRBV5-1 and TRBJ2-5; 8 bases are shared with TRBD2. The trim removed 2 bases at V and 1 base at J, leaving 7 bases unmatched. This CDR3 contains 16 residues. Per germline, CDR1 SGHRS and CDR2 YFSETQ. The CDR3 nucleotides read TGCGCCAGCAGCTTCTCGGGGGGGACAACCCAAGAGACCCAGTACTTC. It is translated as CASSFSGGTTQETQYF.

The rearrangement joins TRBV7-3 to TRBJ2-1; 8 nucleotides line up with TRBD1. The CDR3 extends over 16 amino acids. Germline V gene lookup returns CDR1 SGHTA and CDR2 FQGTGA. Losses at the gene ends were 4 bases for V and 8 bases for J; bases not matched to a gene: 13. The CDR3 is CASSSGQGYVKDEQFF. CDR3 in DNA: TGTGCCAGCAGCTCAGGACAGGGATACGTTAAGGATGAGCAGTTCTTC.

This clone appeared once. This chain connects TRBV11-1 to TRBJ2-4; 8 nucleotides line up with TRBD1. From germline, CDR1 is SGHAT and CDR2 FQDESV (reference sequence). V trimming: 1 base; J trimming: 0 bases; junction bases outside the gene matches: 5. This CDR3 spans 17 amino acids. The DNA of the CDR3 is TGTGCCAGCAGCTTAGACACAGGGGGATTAGCCAAAAACATTCAGTACTTC. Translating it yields CASSLDTGGLAKNIQYF.

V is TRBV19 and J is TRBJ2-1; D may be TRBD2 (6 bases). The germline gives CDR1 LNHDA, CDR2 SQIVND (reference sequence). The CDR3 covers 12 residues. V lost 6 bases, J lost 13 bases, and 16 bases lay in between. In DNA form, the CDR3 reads TGTGCCAGTAGCGGGAGCCCTTCGGGACAGTTCTTC. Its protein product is CASSGSPSGQFF.

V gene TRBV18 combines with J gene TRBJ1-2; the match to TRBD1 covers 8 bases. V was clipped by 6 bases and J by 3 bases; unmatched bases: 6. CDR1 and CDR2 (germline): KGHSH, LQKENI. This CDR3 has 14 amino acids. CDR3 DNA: TGTGCCAGCTCGCTACAGGACAGGGACTATGGCTACACCTTC. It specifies CASSLQDRDYGYTF.

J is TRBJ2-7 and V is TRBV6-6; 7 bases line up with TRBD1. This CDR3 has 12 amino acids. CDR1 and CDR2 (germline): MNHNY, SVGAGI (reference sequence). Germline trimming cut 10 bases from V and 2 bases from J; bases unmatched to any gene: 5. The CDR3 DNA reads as TGTGCCACCGGGACAGCCACCTACGAGCAGTACTTC. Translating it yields CATGTATYEQYF.

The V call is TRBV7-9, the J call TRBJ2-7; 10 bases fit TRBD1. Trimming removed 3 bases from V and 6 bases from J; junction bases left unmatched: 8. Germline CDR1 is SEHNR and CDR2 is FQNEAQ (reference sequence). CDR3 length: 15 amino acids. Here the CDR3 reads CASSLDRGALSEQYF. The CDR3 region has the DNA TGTGCCAGCAGCTTGGACAGGGGGGCATTGTCCGAGCAGTACTTC.

The CDR3 sequence is CASSEDNRDYNEQFF. CDR3 DNA sequence: TGTGCCAGCAGTGAAGATAACAGGGATTACAATGAGCAGTTCTTC. The chain couples TRBV6-1 to TRBJ2-1; possible D gene TRBD1, 6 bases. Germline lookup yields CDR1 MNHNS and CDR2 SASEGT. The CDR3 extends over 15 amino acids. Trimming took 1 base from V and 4 from J, leaving 11 bases between them.

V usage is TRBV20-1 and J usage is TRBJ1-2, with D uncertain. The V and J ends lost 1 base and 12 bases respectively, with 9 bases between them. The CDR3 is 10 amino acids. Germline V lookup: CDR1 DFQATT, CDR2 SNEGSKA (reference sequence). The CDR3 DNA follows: TGCAGTGCTAGAGTTGGGGAGAACACCTTC. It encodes CSARVGENTF.

DNA for the CDR3: TGTGCCAGCAGTTACCCGGACAGGGCCCCCTGCTACACCTTC. It is translated as CASSYPDRAPCYTF. The chain has TRBV6-5 and TRBJ1-2; TRBD1 agrees at 8 bases. This CDR3 is 14 amino acids long. V was pared by 2 bases and J by 9 bases, with 8 bases of the junction left unmatched. In germline, CDR1 is MNHEY, CDR2 SVGAGI.

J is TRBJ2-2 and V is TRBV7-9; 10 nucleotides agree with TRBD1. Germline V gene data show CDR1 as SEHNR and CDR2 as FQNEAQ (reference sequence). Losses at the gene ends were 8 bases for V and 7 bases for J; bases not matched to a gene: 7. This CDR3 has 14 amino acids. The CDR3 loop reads CASRQTGGHGELFF. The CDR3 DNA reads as TGTGCCAGCCGCCAGACAGGGGGCCACGGGGAGCTGTTTTTT. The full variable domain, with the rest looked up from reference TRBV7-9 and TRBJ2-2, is DTGVSQNPRHKITKRGQNVTFRCDPISEHNRLYWYRQTLGQGPEFLTYFQNEAQLEKSRLLSDRFSAERPKGSFSTLEIQRTEQGDSAMYLCASRQTGGHGELFFGEGSRLTVL.

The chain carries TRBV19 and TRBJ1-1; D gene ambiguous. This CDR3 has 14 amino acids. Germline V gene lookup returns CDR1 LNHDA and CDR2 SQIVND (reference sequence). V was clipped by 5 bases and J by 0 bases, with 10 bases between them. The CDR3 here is CASSRGQMNTEAFF. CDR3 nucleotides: TGTGCCAGTAGTCGAGGGCAGATGAACACTGAAGCTTTCTTT.

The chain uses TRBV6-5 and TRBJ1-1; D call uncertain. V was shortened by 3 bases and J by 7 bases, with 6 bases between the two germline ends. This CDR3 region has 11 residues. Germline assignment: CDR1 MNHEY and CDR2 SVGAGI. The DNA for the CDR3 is TGTGCCAGCAGTTATTCAGGTGAAGCTTTCTTT. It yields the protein CASSYSGEAFF.

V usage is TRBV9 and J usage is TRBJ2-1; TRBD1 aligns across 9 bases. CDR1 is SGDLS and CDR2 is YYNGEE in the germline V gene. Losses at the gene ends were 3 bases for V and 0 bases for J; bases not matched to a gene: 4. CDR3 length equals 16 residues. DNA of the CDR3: TGTGCCAGCAGCGGGGGACAGGGCGGCTCCTACAATGAGCAGTTCTTC. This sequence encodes CASSGGQGGSYNEQFF.

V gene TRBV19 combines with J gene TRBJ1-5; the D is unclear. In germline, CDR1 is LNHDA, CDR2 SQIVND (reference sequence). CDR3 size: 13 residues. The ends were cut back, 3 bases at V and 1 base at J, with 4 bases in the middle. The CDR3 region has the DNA TGTGCCAGTAGTATCCAGAGCAATCAGCCCCAGCATTTT. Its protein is CASSIQSNQPQHF.

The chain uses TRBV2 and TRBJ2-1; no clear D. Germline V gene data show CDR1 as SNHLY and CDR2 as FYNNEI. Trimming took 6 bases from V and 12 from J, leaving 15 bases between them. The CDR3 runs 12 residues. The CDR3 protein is CASSDWSGVQFF. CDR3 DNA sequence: TGTGCCAGCAGCGACTGGTCTGGCGTGCAGTTCTTC.

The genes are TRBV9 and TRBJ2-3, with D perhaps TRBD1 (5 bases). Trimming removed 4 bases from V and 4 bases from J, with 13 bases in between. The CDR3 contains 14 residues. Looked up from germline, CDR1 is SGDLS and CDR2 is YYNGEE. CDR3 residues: CASSLVGLADTQYF. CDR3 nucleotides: TGTGCCAGCAGCTTGGTGGGGCTGGCAGATACGCAGTATTTT.

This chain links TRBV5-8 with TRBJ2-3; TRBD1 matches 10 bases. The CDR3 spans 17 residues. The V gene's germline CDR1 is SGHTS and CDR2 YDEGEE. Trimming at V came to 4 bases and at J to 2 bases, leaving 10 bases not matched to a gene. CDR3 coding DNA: TGTGCCAGCAGCACCGGGACAGGGGTCTGGGCCACAGATACGCAGTATTTT. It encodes CASSTGTGVWATDTQYF.

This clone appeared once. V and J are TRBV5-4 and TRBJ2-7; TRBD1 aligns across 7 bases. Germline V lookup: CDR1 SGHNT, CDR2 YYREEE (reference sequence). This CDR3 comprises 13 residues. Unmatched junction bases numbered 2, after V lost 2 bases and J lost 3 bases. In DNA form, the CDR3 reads TGTGCCAGCAGCTTCCAGGGGGACTACGAGCAGTACTTC. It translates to CASSFQGDYEQYF.

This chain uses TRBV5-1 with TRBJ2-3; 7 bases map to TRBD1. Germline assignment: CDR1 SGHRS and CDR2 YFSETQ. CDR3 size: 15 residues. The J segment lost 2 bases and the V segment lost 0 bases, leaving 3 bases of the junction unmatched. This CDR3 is CASSLGQGVTDTQYF. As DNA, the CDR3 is TGCGCCAGCAGCTTGGGGCAGGGGGTCACAGATACGCAGTATTTT.